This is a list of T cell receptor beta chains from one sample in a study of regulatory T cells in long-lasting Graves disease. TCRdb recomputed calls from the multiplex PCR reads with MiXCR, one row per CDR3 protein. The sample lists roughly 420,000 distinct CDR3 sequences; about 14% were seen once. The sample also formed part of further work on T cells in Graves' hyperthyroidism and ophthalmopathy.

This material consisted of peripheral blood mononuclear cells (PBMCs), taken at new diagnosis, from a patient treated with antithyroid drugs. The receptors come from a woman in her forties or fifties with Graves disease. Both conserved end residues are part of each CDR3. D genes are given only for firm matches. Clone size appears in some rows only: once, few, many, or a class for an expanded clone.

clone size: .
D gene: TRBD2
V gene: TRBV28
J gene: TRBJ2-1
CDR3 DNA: TGTGCCAGCGTTGGGGCGGGAGCCTCCTACAATGAGCAGTTCTTC
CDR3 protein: CASVGAGASYNEQFF

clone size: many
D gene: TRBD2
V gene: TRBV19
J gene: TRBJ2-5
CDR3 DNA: TGTGCCAGTAGTAGAATAGCGGGAGCGGCGGAGACCCAGTACTTC
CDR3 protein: CASSRIAGAAETQYF

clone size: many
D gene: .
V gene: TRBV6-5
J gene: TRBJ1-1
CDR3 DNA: TGTGCCAGCAGTTATACGACGGGGCAGTCCTACACTGAAGCTTTCTTT
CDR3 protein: CASSYTTGQSYTEAFF

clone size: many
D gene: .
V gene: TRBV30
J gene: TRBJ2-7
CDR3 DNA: TGTGCCTGGAGTTTAGGATACGAGCAGTACTTC
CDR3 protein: CAWSLGYEQYF

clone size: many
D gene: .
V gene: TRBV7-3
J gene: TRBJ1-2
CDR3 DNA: TGTGCCAGCAGCCCTACGACAGAGGGAGATGGCTACACCTTC
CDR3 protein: CASSPTTEGDGYTF

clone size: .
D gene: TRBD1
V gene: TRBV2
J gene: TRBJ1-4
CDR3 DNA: TGTGCCAGCAGCATAACGCAGGGGGCCGGGGAAAAACTGTTTTTT
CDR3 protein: CASSITQGAGEKLFF

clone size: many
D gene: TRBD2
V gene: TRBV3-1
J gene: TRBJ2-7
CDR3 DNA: TGTGCCAGCAGCCAAGGCGGGAGCGGAGGCGAGCAGTACTTC
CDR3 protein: CASSQGGSGGEQYF

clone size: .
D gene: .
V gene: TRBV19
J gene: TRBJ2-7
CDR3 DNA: TGTGCCAGTAGTATAACCTGGGGGACCTGGGACGAGCAGTACTTC
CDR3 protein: CASSITWGTWDEQYF

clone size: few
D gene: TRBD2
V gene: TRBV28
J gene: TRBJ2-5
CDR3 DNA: TGTGCCAGCAGTCCGATATCTCTAGGACTAGCGGGAGGAGGGACCCAGTACTTC
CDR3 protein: CASSPISLGLAGGGTQYF

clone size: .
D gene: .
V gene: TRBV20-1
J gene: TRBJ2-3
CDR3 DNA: TGCAGTGCCACAAAACGATTAGGTTCAGAGGAGGGGGATACGCAGTATTTT
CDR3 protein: CSATKRLGSEEGDTQYF

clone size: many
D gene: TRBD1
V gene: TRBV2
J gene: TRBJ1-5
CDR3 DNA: TGTGCCAGCGGGGGACAGGGAACCCGCAATCAGCCCCAGCATTTT
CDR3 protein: CASGGQGTRNQPQHF

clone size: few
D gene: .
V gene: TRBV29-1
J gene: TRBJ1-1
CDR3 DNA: TGCAGCGTTTGGAGGGGGACTGAAGCTTTCTTT
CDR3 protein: CSVWRGTEAFF

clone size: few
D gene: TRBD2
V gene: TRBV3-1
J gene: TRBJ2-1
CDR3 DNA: TGTGCCAGCAGCCAACGGGTGGGCACCGGGACTAGAACCTACAATGAGCAGTTCTTC
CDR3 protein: CASSQRVGTGTRTYNEQFF

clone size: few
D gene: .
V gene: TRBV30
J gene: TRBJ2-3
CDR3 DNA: TGTGCCAGTTTAGGTGACACCGATACGCAGTATTTT
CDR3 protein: CASLGDTDTQYF

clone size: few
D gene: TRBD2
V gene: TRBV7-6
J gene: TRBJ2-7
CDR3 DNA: TGTGCCAGCAGCTTAGCTAGCGGGTGGGGCTACGAGCAGTACTTC
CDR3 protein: CASSLASGWGYEQYF

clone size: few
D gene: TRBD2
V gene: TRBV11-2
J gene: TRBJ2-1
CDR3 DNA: TGTGCCAGCAGATTAACTCAGACCGGGACTAGCGGGAGGAATTCTTTACCAAATGAGCAGTTCTTC
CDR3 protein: CASRLTQTGTSGRNSLPNEQFF

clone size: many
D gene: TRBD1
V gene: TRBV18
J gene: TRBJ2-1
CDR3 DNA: TGTGCCAGCTCAAACCTACGACGAGGGACAGAGGTCGATGAGCAGTTCTTC
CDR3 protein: CASSNLRRGTEVDEQFF

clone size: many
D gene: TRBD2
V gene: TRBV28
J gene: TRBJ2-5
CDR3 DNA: TGTGCCAGCAGTTCAATTTTAAGGCTAGCGGGAAGGGAGACCCAGTACTTC
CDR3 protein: CASSSILRLAGRETQYF